The entry below gives a single T cell receptor beta chain sequence along with its context. This entry comes from a study of human thymus T cells. The method was immunoSEQ multiplex PCR; TCRdb's version includes in-frame clones alone and lacks a portion of them. The top ten clones hold nearly 6% of a sample with roughly 54,000 clones, nearly 95% of them seen once. Specimen: blood. The receptor comes from a boy under three years old with a congenital heart defect but otherwise immunologically healthy.

CDR3 bases: TGTGCCAGCAGCTTACCCAACGGGAGCAGCCGTTTGAGGTCACTCCTCTATGGCTACACCTTC. Its translation is CASSLPNGSSRLRSLLYGYTF. The chain uses TRBV7-8 and TRBJ1-2; D is unclear. Germline V lookup: CDR1 SGHVS, CDR2 FQNEAQ. V was trimmed by 2 bases and J by 4 bases, leaving 32 bases between them. This CDR3 has 21 residues.